The subject of this entry is one T cell receptor beta chain. No antigen is known for it. The entry originates in a study of T-cell reconstitution after alpha-beta-depleted transplantation in children. Notes on the study in general: Among T cells one year after transplant, newly produced cells accounted for most counts and diversity.

Researchers prepared the TCRbeta library using unique molecular identifiers, the study reports. TCRdb processed the PCR reads anew with MiXCR; each CDR3 protein has one entry. This sample has roughly 300,000 distinct CDR3 sequences, with roughly 11% found just once. The CDR3 length is 13 residues. The germline CDR1 and CDR2 sequences are DFQATT and SNEGSKA (reference sequence). Unmatched junction bases numbered 11, after V lost 6 bases and J lost 9 bases. The clonotype comes from a male patient between 2 and 15 years old who had a stem cell transplant for chronic granulomatous disease, so the T cells may come from the graft donor. Sequences were derived from peripheral blood, sampled 180 days after TCRalphabeta/CD19-depleted stem cell transplant. The rearrangement uses TRBV20-1 and TRBJ2-1; 7 bases are shared with TRBD1. For the CDR3, the DNA is TGCAGTGCGATAAGACAGGGACGAGGTGAGCAGTTCTTC. Amino acids: CSAIRQGRGEQFF.